The TCR beta chain under discussion was sequenced for a study of vaccination and CD4 T cells after COVID-19. Study-wide background: Six males and four females constituted the convalescent cohort, two of whom were Hispanic. Study outcomes and limitations: Reactive clone data from convalescent patients indicated a median of about 86% appearing only post-vaccination.

The germline CDR1 and CDR2 sequences are DFQATT and SNEGSKA (reference sequence). The V end lost 3 bases, the J end lost 6 bases, and 12 bases lay between the germline ends. The CDR3 totals 13 residues. Details on this clonotype: Its antigen is not identified.

Cultured CD4+ T-cell DNA underwent Oncomine TCR Beta short-read sequencing. MiXCR was run by TCRdb on the PCR reads, yielding one entry per CDR3 protein. The sample includes over 20,000 distinct CDR3 sequences, about 45% of them seen just once. Treatment of the sample: approximately 9-day PBMC culture with coronavirus spike peptide pools or control peptides (ViraFEST assay). It was on days 3 and 7 that half the medium was replaced with fresh IL-2 medium. The chain employs TRBV20-1 and TRBJ1-3; no clear D gene. The sequenced sample consisted of CD4+ T cells from blood, cultured in vitro. The origin of this receptor is a human donor who had recovered from COVID-19. The CDR3 region is CSASPEEENTIYF. The CDR3, as DNA: TGCAGTGCTAGCCCCGAGGAGGAAAACACCATATATTTT.